This entry lists 17 T cell receptor beta chains sequenced from one sample in a study of blood T cell repertoires in COVID-19. Data came from immunoSEQ multiplex PCR; TCRdb stores just in-frame clones and leaves some out. This sample has fewer than 100,000 clones; around 87% occur once, and the top ten carry around 7%. Material: peripheral blood. The receptors were gathered from a human donor with acute or convalescent COVID-19. The donor label of this sample is uncertain.

The rearrangement links TRBV19 to TRBJ2-1; 10 positions match TRBD2. After removal of 3 bases from V and 9 bases from J, the junction contained 8 bases not matched to a gene. Germline-derived CDR1 and CDR2 are LNHDA and SQIVND (reference sequence). The CDR3 contains 15 residues. The CDR3 DNA sequence: TGTGCCAGTAGTATTGGAGCGGGGGGGCCGGGTGAGCAGTTCTTC. This translates into CASSIGAGGPGEQFF.

This clone was seen only a few times. The V call is TRBV2, the J call TRBJ1-1; the match to TRBD1 covers 8 bases. The CDR3 runs to 14 residues. Germline V gene data show CDR1 as SNHLY and CDR2 as FYNNEI. V shed 6 bases, J shed 4 bases, and the junction held 7 bases outside the gene matches. In DNA, the CDR3 is TGTGCCAGCAGCGAAATCAGGGGGCTCACTGAAGCTTTCTTT. This translates into CASSEIRGLTEAFF.

This chain links TRBV5-5 with TRBJ2-1; 7 bases map to TRBD1. The CDR3 is 14 amino acids. Germline assignment: CDR1 SGHKS and CDR2 YYEKEE (reference sequence). The trim removed 4 bases at V and 5 bases at J, leaving 6 bases unmatched. The chain's CDR3 is CASSAGTANNEQFF. The CDR3 region has the DNA TGTGCCAGCAGCGCCGGGACAGCAAACAATGAGCAGTTCTTC. The whole variable domain, filled in from reference TRBV5-5 and TRBJ2-1, reads DAGVTQSPTHLIKTRGQQVTLRCSPISGHKSVSWYQQVLGQGPQFIFQYYEKEERGRGNFPDRFSARQFPNYSSELNVNALLLGDSALYLCASSAGTANNEQFFGPGTRLTVL.

The rearrangement uses TRBV13 and TRBJ2-3, with TRBD1 as a possible D gene (6 bases). There are 15 residues in the CDR3. V lost 5 bases and J lost 2, with 14 bases in between. Germline assignment: CDR1 PRHDT and CDR2 FYEKMQ (reference sequence). As DNA, the CDR3 is TGTGCCAGCAGCACTGAGAGGACAGACACAGATACGCAGTATTTT. It specifies CASSTERTDTDTQYF.

This chain connects TRBV7-9 to TRBJ1-2, with 9 bases identical to TRBD1. J lost 2 bases, V lost 4 bases, and 14 bases had no gene match. The CDR3 length is 18 residues. Germline CDR1 and CDR2: SEHNR and FQNEAQ (reference sequence). The DNA of the CDR3 is TGTGCCAGCAGCTCTTCCTTTATACGGACAGGGGCGAACTATGGCTACACCTTC. It translates to CASSSSFIRTGANYGYTF.

The CDR3 loop is CASSPSSSYEQYF. The CDR3 DNA reads as TGTGCCAGCAGCCCCTCCAGCTCCTACGAGCAGTACTTC. This chain uses TRBV7-8 with TRBJ2-7; D ambiguous. The CDR3 covers 13 residues. The germline V and J ends were trimmed by 5 bases and 0 bases, with 8 bases remaining between them. The V gene's germline CDR1 is SGHVS and CDR2 FQNEAQ. The variable domain in full, completed from reference TRBV7-8 and TRBJ2-7, reads GAGVSQSPRYKVAKRGQDVALRCDPISGHVSLFWYQQALGQGPEFLTYFQNEAQLDKSGLPSDRFFAERPEGSVSTLKIQRTQQEDSAVYLCASSPSSSYEQYFGPGTRLTVT.

The genes are TRBV27 and TRBJ2-2; 9 bases agree with TRBD2. V gave up 8 bases and J gave up 1 base; unmatched junction bases: 2. The CDR3 contains 14 residues. Germline lookup yields CDR1 MNHEY and CDR2 SMNVEV (reference sequence). The CDR3 region has the DNA TGTGCCAGCCGCGGGGGGGGGAACACCGGGGAGCTGTTTTTT. Translating it yields CASRGGGNTGELFF.

The count of this clone is one. The chain couples TRBV6-5 to TRBJ2-1; D ambiguous. This CDR3 contains 12 residues. Trimming took off 6 bases at V and 0 bases at J, with 3 bases between the two ends. In germline, CDR1 is MNHEY, CDR2 SVGAGI. The CDR3 spells CASSHSYNEQFF. The CDR3, as DNA: TGTGCCAGCAGCCACTCCTACAATGAGCAGTTCTTC.

This clone was recorded once. The chain links TRBV11-2 to TRBJ1-5, with D tentatively TRBD1 (5 bases). The germline CDR1 and CDR2 sequences are SGHAT and FQNNGV. This CDR3 has 14 amino acids. Trimming left V 1 base short and J 3 bases short, with 7 bases between. The CDR3 sequence: CASSLGQNNQPQHF. The CDR3 bases are TGTGCCAGCAGCTTAGGACAGAACAATCAGCCCCAGCATTTT.

The J gene is TRBJ1-4, the V gene TRBV28; perhaps TRBD1 as D (6 bases). V was cut by 7 bases and J by 0 bases, with 15 bases left in between. The length of the CDR3 is 16 residues. The germline gives CDR1 MDHEN, CDR2 SYDVKM. The CDR3 sequence is CASTPVGAATNEKLFF. As DNA, the CDR3 is TGTGCCAGCACCCCGGTGGGGGCTGCAACTAATGAAAAACTGTTTTTT.

The chain combines TRBV4-3 with TRBJ1-4; D gene ambiguous. This CDR3 contains 13 residues. Between the trimmed V and J ends, which lost 0 bases and 5 bases, there was a span of 4 bases. Germline V gene data show CDR1 as LGHNA and CDR2 as YSLEER. CDR3: CASSQDRNEKLFF. CDR3 bases: TGCGCCAGCAGCCAAGACCGGAATGAAAAACTGTTTTTT.

The chain links TRBV12-3 or TRBV12-4 to TRBJ2-7; D unclear. Trimming cost V 6 bases and J 1 base, with 7 bases left between them. CDR3 length equals 12 residues. The CDR3, as DNA: TGTGCCAGCAGATACAGATCCTACGAGCAGTACTTC. The encoded protein is CASRYRSYEQYF.

CDR3 coding DNA: TGTGCCAGCAGTCAGGCTAGGGGTTCGTCCACTGAAGCTTTCTTT. Its translation: CASSQARGSSTEAFF. The genes are TRBV6-5 and TRBJ1-1, with D tentatively TRBD1 (5 bases). V was clipped by 5 bases and J by 4 bases, with 17 bases between them. CDR1 is MNHEY and CDR2 is SVGAGI in the germline V gene. The CDR3 spans 15 residues.

The V gene is TRBV28, the J gene TRBJ1-6; 8 positions match TRBD1. J was trimmed by 7 bases and V by 4 bases; bases with no gene match: 15. The length of the CDR3 is 18 residues. Per the germline V gene, CDR1 is MDHEN and CDR2 is SYDVKM. This CDR3 is CASSSLLSQGANNSPLHF. CDR3 nucleotides: TGTGCCAGCAGTTCCCTCCTATCTCAGGGGGCTAACAATTCACCCCTCCACTTT.

The chain combines TRBV5-4 with TRBJ2-2, with D maybe TRBD2 (6 bases). CDR1 and CDR2 (germline): SGHNT, YYREEE (reference sequence). Trimming pared 4 bases from V and 2 bases from J, leaving 9 bases between. The CDR3 has 14 residues. Here the CDR3 DNA reads TGTGCCAGCAGCCCGGGACTTAACACCGGGGAGCTGTTTTTT. This sequence encodes CASSPGLNTGELFF.

This clone was seen once. The chain couples TRBV11-2 to TRBJ2-5; 10 positions agree with TRBD1. After removal of 5 bases from V and 5 bases from J, the junction contained 5 bases not matched to a gene. The CDR3 runs 14 residues. Germline CDR1 is SGHAT and CDR2 is FQNNGV. As DNA, the CDR3 is TGTGCCAGCAGCCCTGACAGGGGGCGGGAGACCCAGTACTTC. Its translation: CASSPDRGRETQYF.

The CDR3 sequence: CASSPRTGGYTEAFF. The CDR3 nucleotides are TGTGCCAGCAGCCCTAGGACAGGGGGGTACACTGAAGCTTTCTTT. J is TRBJ1-1 and V is TRBV7-2, with 10 positions matching TRBD1. The CDR3 has 15 amino acids. V shed 5 bases, J shed 3 bases, and the junction held 6 bases outside the gene matches. Germline lookup yields CDR1 SGHTA and CDR2 FQGNSA.